This T cell receptor (beta chain) was found in a study of monozygotic twins with inflammatory bowel disease. Study-wide points: Compared with healthy twins, IBD patients shared fewer clonotypes with others, especially with disease activity. Against healthy co-twins, IBD patients had lower TCRbeta diversity (measured by inverse Simpson).

On this clonotype: Its antigen is as yet unknown.

Germline values: CDR1 DFQATT, CDR2 SNEGSKA (reference sequence). This CDR3 is 12 amino acids long. TCRdb re-called the 5' RACE reads; every CDR3 protein appears as one record, without DNA. Its listing shows fewer than 550,000 distinct CDR3 sequences. The chain combines TRBV20-1 with TRBJ2-7; TCRdb lists TRBD2, though no DNA is available to test this call. The sequenced sample consisted of blood. This receptor was identified in a human donor with ulcerative colitis or Crohn's disease, or a healthy co-twin of an affected twin (not recorded which). CDR3 sequence reads: CSALGTSYEQYF.